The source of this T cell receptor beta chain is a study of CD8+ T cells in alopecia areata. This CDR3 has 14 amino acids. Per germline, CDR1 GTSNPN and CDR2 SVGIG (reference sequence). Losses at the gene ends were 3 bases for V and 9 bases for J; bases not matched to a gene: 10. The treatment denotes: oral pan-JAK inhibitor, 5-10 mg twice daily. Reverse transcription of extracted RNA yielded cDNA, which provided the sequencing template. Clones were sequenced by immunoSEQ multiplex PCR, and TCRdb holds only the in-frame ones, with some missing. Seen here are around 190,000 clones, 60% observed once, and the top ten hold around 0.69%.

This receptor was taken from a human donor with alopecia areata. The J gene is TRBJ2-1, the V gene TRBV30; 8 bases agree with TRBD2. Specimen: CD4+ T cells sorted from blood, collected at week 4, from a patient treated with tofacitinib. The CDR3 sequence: CAWRLGGRLSEQFF. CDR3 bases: TGTGCCTGGAGATTAGGCGGGAGGCTGAGTGAGCAGTTCTTC. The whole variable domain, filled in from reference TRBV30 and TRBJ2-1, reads SQTIHQWPATLVQPVGSPLSLECTVEGTSNPNLYWYRQAAGRGLQLLFYSVGIGQISSEVPQNLSASRPQDRQFILSSKKLLLSDSGFYLCAWRLGGRLSEQFFGPGTRLTVL.